The clone carrying this T cell receptor beta chain appeared many times. The antigen remains unidentified. Attachment of unique molecular identifiers to individual cDNA molecules was performed. TCRdb reanalysed the 5' RACE reads using MiXCR and keeps one entry per CDR3 protein. The sample lists fewer than 65,000 distinct CDR3 sequences; around 9.3% were seen once. This record comes from a study of early T cells in non-severe SARS-CoV-2 infection. Study at large: Bulk RNA isolated from unsorted whole blood underwent sequencing; chains were not paired.

Study-wide results and limits: The study's VDJdb matching favored anti-spike CD8 responses and missed private and CD4 specificities.

The CDR3 loop spans 14 amino acids. The trim removed 9 bases at V and 1 base at J, leaving 6 bases unmatched. Per the germline V gene, CDR1 is WSHSY and CDR2 is SAAADI. Sequencing was performed on whole blood, taken at baseline. This receptor was obtained from an adult who was a healthcare worker with PCR-confirmed SARS-CoV-2 infection or an uninfected control (not recorded which). The chain has TRBV10-2 and TRBJ1-2; TRBD1 matches 9 bases. Here the CDR3 DNA reads TGCGCCAGTTATCCGGGACAGGGTAACTATGGCTACACCTTC. Its protein product is CASYPGQGNYGYTF.